This T cell receptor beta chain derives from a study of T cell repertoires in cytomegalovirus infection. About the study: Public TCR beta signatures were indicative of both CMV infection and a matching HLA type. Study results and caveats: Frequencies of public TCR beta families were cumulated, and this identified carriers of CMV plus the relevant HLA. Dominant in the ex vivo response were TCR beta clonotypes restricted by HLA-C and specific for CMV.

This clonotype was counted ten times or more. The antigen is undetermined. Via MiXCR, TCRdb re-called the reads, giving one row per CDR3 protein. The data contain under 450,000 distinct CDR3 sequences, about 34% of them singletons. With 1 base clipped from V and 7 bases from J, the junction kept 6 bases outside the gene matches. From germline, CDR1 is SGHTA and CDR2 FQGNSA. The CDR3 extends over 16 amino acids. This chain connects TRBV7-2 to TRBJ2-1; 11 bases are a match to TRBD2. The TCR sequence derives from a human donor in good health (CMV status not recorded). Some clones in this sample may be carry-over from other donors' samples. The sequenced sample was cultured PBMCs, obtained from culture after CMV antigen stimulation. This chain's CDR3 is CASSLVGSGRANEQFF. In nucleotides, the CDR3 is TGTGCCAGCAGCTTAGTTGGTAGCGGGAGGGCGAATGAGCAGTTCTTC.